The 15 T cell receptor beta chains given below trace back to one sample, sequenced in a study of blood T cells in healthy people across ages. Alongside a J-beta primer mix, a sample-barcoded 5' primer served in a second PCR lasting roughly 7 to 11 cycles. TCRdb re-analysed the 5' RACE reads in MiXCR, keeping a single row per CDR3 protein. The sample lists under 1,100,000 distinct CDR3 sequences; almost 25% were seen once. These same data were also listed under a study on T cells of mothers and their children.

Material for sequencing was blood. The receptors come from a girl aged 2 to 9 in good health.

This clonotype was observed many times. The V call is TRBV29-1, the J call TRBJ2-4; 7 nucleotides align to TRBD1. Germline-derived CDR1 and CDR2 are SQVTM and ANQGSEA. The CDR3 covers 13 residues. The junction had 5 bases not matched to a gene; V was cut back by 7 bases and J by 2 bases. The CDR3 nucleotides are TGCAGCGCATTACAGGGGACCAAAAACATTCAGTACTTC. This sequence encodes CSALQGTKNIQYF.

This chain uses TRBV5-1 with TRBJ2-6; D is ambiguous. V lost 1 base, J lost 2 bases, and 10 bases lay in between. CDR1 is SGHRS and CDR2 is YFSETQ in the germline V gene. CDR3 length equals 16 residues. The CDR3 loop is CASSLFSRAGANVLTF. Written as DNA, the CDR3 is TGCGCCAGCAGCTTGTTCTCCCGGGCTGGGGCCAACGTCCTGACTTTC.

The gene calls are TRBV20-1 and TRBJ2-5, with 8 bases lining up with TRBD1. The J call is doubtful: the DNA matches TRBJ2-1 better. CDR3 length: 15 amino acids. Per the germline V gene, CDR1 is DFQATT and CDR2 is SNEGSKA (reference sequence). The CDR3 loop reads CSARGQEASYNEQFF. The CDR3 bases are TGCAGTGCTAGGGGACAGGAAGCCTCCTACAATGAGCAGTTCTTC.

This clonotype was observed a handful of times. The rearrangement uses TRBV27 and TRBJ2-7; D is ambiguous. Trimming removed 5 bases at V and 5 bases at J, with 13 bases between. CDR1 is MNHEY and CDR2 is SMNVEV in the germline V gene (reference sequence). CDR3 size: 13 residues. As DNA, the CDR3 is TGTGCCAGCAGTCTGGGCCTTTGGGACGAGCAGTACTTC. Its translation: CASSLGLWDEQYF.

This clonotype was seen a few times. This chain joins TRBV25-1 and TRBJ2-1; TRBD2 might be the D (5 bases). In germline, CDR1 is MGHDK, CDR2 SYGVNS. Trimming removed 2 bases from V and 6 bases from J, with 14 bases in between. The CDR3 runs 15 residues. The CDR3 DNA reads TGTGCCAGCAGTGAAGGGCGGGCAAGTATCAATGAGCAGTTCTTC. This sequence encodes CASSEGRASINEQFF.

This clonotype has a handful of counts. An end of the junction differs from the germline gene, which may be a read error. The V gene is TRBV29-1, the J gene TRBJ1-6; 11 bases are a match to TRBD1. CDR3 length: 12 amino acids. Germline V lookup: CDR1 SQVTM, CDR2 ANQGSEA. The CDR3 bases are TGCAGCGTTGAAGAAGGGACAGGGGGACCGGAGTTT. Translation: CSVEEGTGGPEF.

The chain uses TRBV6-6 and TRBJ1-1; 11 bases agree with TRBD1. J gave up 7 bases and V 4 bases, and 2 bases lay outside the gene matches. The CDR3 length is 13 residues. Germline CDR1 reads MNHNY; CDR2 reads SVGAGI (reference sequence). CDR3 bases: TGTGCCAGCAGTTTGGGGACAGGGGGTGAAGCTTTCTTT. Translating gives CASSLGTGGEAFF.

The genes are TRBV9 and TRBJ2-1, with 8 nucleotides matching TRBD1. The V gene's germline CDR1 is SGDLS and CDR2 YYNGEE. This CDR3 comprises 17 residues. Unmatched junction bases numbered 9, after V lost 0 bases and J lost 4 bases. CDR3 sequence (DNA): TGTGCCAGCAGCGTAGCGGTCCCAGGGGGCGTTTACAATGAGCAGTTCTTC. Its translation: CASSVAVPGGVYNEQFF.

A few counts support this clonotype. The J gene is TRBJ1-2, the V gene TRBV9; no reliable D call. V was trimmed by 0 bases and J by 4 bases, leaving 13 bases between them. Germline assignment: CDR1 SGDLS and CDR2 YYNGEE. CDR3 length equals 15 residues. CDR3 in amino acids: CASSVGGSNPYGYTF. The CDR3, as DNA: TGTGCCAGCAGCGTAGGAGGCAGTAACCCCTATGGCTACACCTTC.

The chain couples TRBV12-3 or TRBV12-4 to TRBJ2-3; D not certain. V was pared by 5 bases and J by 14 bases, with 20 bases between. CDR3 size: 13 residues. CDR3 residues: CASSPREDASRYF. The CDR3 nucleotides are TGTGCCAGCAGTCCCCGAGAGGACGCCTCTCGGTATTTT.

This clonotype occurred a few times. This chain's CDR3 is CSARVRGRETYNEQFF. The CDR3, as DNA: TGCAGTGCTAGAGTTCGCGGGAGGGAAACCTACAATGAGCAGTTCTTC. The rearrangement joins TRBV20-1 to TRBJ2-1; 9 bases are a match to TRBD2. The CDR3 loop spans 16 amino acids. Germline V CDR1 and CDR2: DFQATT, SNEGSKA (reference sequence). J lost 2 bases, V lost 1 base, and 6 bases had no gene match.

The J gene is TRBJ2-4, the V gene TRBV27; D perhaps matches TRBD2 (5 bases). V was cut by 7 bases and J by 8 bases, with 12 bases left in between. Germline V lookup: CDR1 MNHEY, CDR2 SMNVEV (reference sequence). This CDR3 is built from 12 residues. Here the CDR3 reads CASTDLRDIQYF. DNA of the CDR3: TGTGCCAGCACGGACTTGAGGGACATTCAGTACTTC.

CDR3 nucleotide sequence: TGTGCCAGCAGTTACGGACACTCGAACACTGAAGCTTTCTTT. It yields the protein CASSYGHSNTEAFF. The chain combines TRBV6-2 or TRBV6-3 with TRBJ1-1, with D tentatively TRBD1 (5 bases). The CDR3 extends over 14 amino acids. Germline V CDR1 and CDR2: MNHEY, SVGEGT. The germline V and J ends were trimmed by 2 bases and 1 base, with 8 bases remaining between them.

This clonotype has only a few counts. At one boundary the junction diverges from the germline segment, which might be a read error. The chain links TRBV5-1 to TRBJ2-1; D ambiguous. The J call could be wrong; TRBJ2-7 is a better fit for the DNA end. The CDR3 runs 15 residues. CDR1 is SGHRS and CDR2 is YFSETQ in the germline V gene. CDR3 amino acids: CAGSLGHSNPYEQYF. Written as DNA, the CDR3 is TGCGCCGGCAGCTTGGGTCATAGTAATCCCTACGAGCAGTACTTC.

This chain connects TRBV7-2 to TRBJ2-3; the D is unclear. Germline CDR1 SGHTA, CDR2 FQGNSA. The CDR3 consists of 16 residues. Trimming took 4 bases from V and 2 from J, leaving 16 bases between them. The CDR3 protein is CASSSLRTSVTDTQYF. The CDR3 nucleotides are TGTGCCAGCAGCTCACTCAGGACGAGCGTCACAGATACGCAGTATTTT.